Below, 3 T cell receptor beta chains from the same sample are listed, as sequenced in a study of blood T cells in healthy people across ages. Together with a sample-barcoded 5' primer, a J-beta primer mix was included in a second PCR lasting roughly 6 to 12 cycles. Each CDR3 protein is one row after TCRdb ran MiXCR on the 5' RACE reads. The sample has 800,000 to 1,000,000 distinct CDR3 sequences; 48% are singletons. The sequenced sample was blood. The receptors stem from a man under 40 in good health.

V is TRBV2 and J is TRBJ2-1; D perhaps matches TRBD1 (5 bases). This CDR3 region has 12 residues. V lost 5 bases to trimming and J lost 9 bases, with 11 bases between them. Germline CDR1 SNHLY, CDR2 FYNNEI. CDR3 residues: CASSTQVAEQFF. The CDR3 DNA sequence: TGTGCCAGCAGTACACAGGTGGCTGAGCAGTTCTTC.

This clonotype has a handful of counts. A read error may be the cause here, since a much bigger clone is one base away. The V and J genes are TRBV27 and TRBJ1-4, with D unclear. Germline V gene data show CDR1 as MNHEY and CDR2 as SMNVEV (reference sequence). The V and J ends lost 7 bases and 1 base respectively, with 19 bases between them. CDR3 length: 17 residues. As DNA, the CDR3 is TGTGCCAGCATTCCTGAAAACAGCTTTGTAACTAATGAAAAACTGTTTTTT. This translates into CASIPENSFVTNEKLFF.

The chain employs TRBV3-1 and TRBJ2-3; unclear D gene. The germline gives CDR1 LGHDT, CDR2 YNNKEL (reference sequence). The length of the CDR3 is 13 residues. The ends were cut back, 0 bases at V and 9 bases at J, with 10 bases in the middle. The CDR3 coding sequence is TGTGCCAGCAGCCAAGAAGGCCTATACACGCAGTATTTT. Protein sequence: CASSQEGLYTQYF.